These T cell receptor beta chains were read from a single sample in a study of technical replicates of blood from a handful of donors. Profiling relied on immunoSEQ multiplex PCR, and the TCRdb table lists in-frame clones only, not all of them. The table includes 80,000 or so clones, just over 95% detected once. Sequences were obtained from T cells isolated from PBMCs. All receptors come from a human donor in good health. The CDR3 runs from the conserved cysteine through the conserved F or W. Each record gives: D gene, V gene, J gene, clone size, CDR3 length, CDR3 DNA, CDR3 protein. D genes are given only for firm matches. Rows may omit the clone size; those that give it use once, few, many or a size class.

D gene: TRBD1; V gene: TRBV7-9; J gene: TRBJ2-7; clone size: NA; CDR3 length: 15; CDR3 DNA: TGTGCCAGCAGTTACCGGGACAGGGATTCTGACGAGCAGTACTTC; CDR3 protein: CASSYRDRDSDEQYF
D gene: NA; V gene: TRBV18; J gene: TRBJ2-1; clone size: NA; CDR3 length: 14; CDR3 DNA: TGTGCCAGCTCACCGCCGGGGGATAAGGTTGAGCAGTTCTTC; CDR3 protein: CASSPPGDKVEQFF
D gene: TRBD1; V gene: TRBV5-1; J gene: TRBJ2-5; clone size: NA; CDR3 length: 15; CDR3 DNA: TGCGCCAGCAGCTTCCAGGACAGGGGCCAAGAGACCCAGTACTTC; CDR3 protein: CASSFQDRGQETQYF
D gene: TRBD2; V gene: TRBV6-6; J gene: TRBJ2-1; clone size: NA; CDR3 length: 15; CDR3 DNA: TGTGCCAGCAGCCAGACTAGCGGGCCATACAATGAGCAGTTCTTC; CDR3 protein: CASSQTSGPYNEQFF
D gene: NA; V gene: TRBV5-1; J gene: TRBJ1-1; clone size: NA; CDR3 length: 15; CDR3 DNA: TGCGCCAGCAGCTTGGTTACAGGCTTTTTGGCTGAAGCTTTCTTT; CDR3 protein: CASSLVTGFLAEAFF
D gene: TRBD1; V gene: TRBV5-1; J gene: TRBJ1-3; clone size: once; CDR3 length: 14; CDR3 DNA: TGCGCCAGCTCTGCTGGGACAGCTGGAAACACCATATATTTT; CDR3 protein: CASSAGTAGNTIYF
D gene: TRBD1; V gene: TRBV5-1; J gene: TRBJ1-3; clone size: NA; CDR3 length: 15; CDR3 DNA: TGCGCCAGCAGATCTACAGGGGCGTCGGTTGGCACCATATATTTT; CDR3 protein: CASRSTGASVGTIYF
D gene: TRBD2; V gene: TRBV4-1; J gene: TRBJ2-7; clone size: NA; CDR3 length: 16; CDR3 DNA: TGCGCCAGCAGCCCCAGGGAGGGGTTTGGTAAGGACGAGCAGTACTTC; CDR3 protein: CASSPREGFGKDEQYF
D gene: TRBD2; V gene: TRBV2; J gene: TRBJ2-7; clone size: NA; CDR3 length: 14; CDR3 DNA: TGTGCCAGCATAGCCGGGGGGTACTCCTACGAGCAGTACTTC; CDR3 protein: CASIAGGYSYEQYF
D gene: NA; V gene: TRBV6-4; J gene: TRBJ1-2; clone size: NA; CDR3 length: 14; CDR3 DNA: TGTGCCAGCAGTGACGAGCCGGGTAACTATGGCTACACCTTC; CDR3 protein: CASSDEPGNYGYTF
D gene: TRBD2; V gene: TRBV7-6; J gene: TRBJ2-5; clone size: NA; CDR3 length: 18; CDR3 DNA: TGTGCCAGCAGCCCAGAGGAAGCGGGAGGCCGGTTTTGGGAGACCCAGTACTTC; CDR3 protein: CASSPEEAGGRFWETQYF
D gene: NA; V gene: TRBV6-5; J gene: TRBJ1-6; clone size: NA; CDR3 length: 16; CDR3 DNA: TGTGCCAGCAGTTACTCGATACAGCTTCCTAATTCACCCCTCCACTTT; CDR3 protein: CASSYSIQLPNSPLHF
D gene: TRBD2; V gene: TRBV29-1; J gene: TRBJ2-3; clone size: NA; CDR3 length: 16; CDR3 DNA: TGCAGCGTTTTCCCCCGGAGCGGGGGGTACACAGATACGCAGTATTTT; CDR3 protein: CSVFPRSGGYTDTQYF
D gene: NA; V gene: TRBV12-5; J gene: TRBJ1-2; clone size: NA; CDR3 length: 15; CDR3 DNA: TGTGCTAGTGGTTACACAGGGCAGATAAGCTATGGCTACACCTTC; CDR3 protein: CASGYTGQISYGYTF
D gene: TRBD1; V gene: TRBV5-1; J gene: TRBJ1-4; clone size: once; CDR3 length: 14; CDR3 DNA: TGCGCCAGCAGCTTGACAGGGGGATATGAAAAACTGTTTTTT; CDR3 protein: CASSLTGGYEKLFF
D gene: TRBD2; V gene: TRBV6-5; J gene: TRBJ2-1; clone size: once; CDR3 length: 15; CDR3 DNA: TGTGCCAGCAGTTACGCGGGAGGCTCTTACAATGAGCAGTTCTTC; CDR3 protein: CASSYAGGSYNEQFF
D gene: TRBD1; V gene: TRBV30; J gene: TRBJ2-2; clone size: NA; CDR3 length: 13; CDR3 DNA: TGTGCCTGGATGGGACAGGGCCTCGGGGAGCTGTTTTTT; CDR3 protein: CAWMGQGLGELFF
D gene: TRBD1; V gene: TRBV11-3; J gene: TRBJ1-3; clone size: NA; CDR3 length: 14; CDR3 DNA: TGTGCCAGCAGCCAGGGGGGACCTGGAAACACCATATATTTT; CDR3 protein: CASSQGGPGNTIYF
D gene: NA; V gene: TRBV5-1; J gene: TRBJ2-7; clone size: NA; CDR3 length: 13; CDR3 DNA: TGCGCCAGCACCCCTCCGGGAGCCTACGAGCAGTACTTC; CDR3 protein: CASTPPGAYEQYF
D gene: NA; V gene: TRBV29-1; J gene: TRBJ1-1; clone size: NA; CDR3 length: 12; CDR3 DNA: TGCAGCGTTCCCCAGGGGAACACTGAAGCTTTCTTT; CDR3 protein: CSVPQGNTEAFF
D gene: TRBD2; V gene: TRBV6-4; J gene: TRBJ2-1; clone size: NA; CDR3 length: 17; CDR3 DNA: TGTGCCAGCAGCTCCGGACTAGCGGGAGGGTCAATATCGACGCAGTTCTTC; CDR3 protein: CASSSGLAGGSISTQFF
D gene: TRBD2; V gene: TRBV11-3; J gene: TRBJ2-7; clone size: once; CDR3 length: 15; CDR3 DNA: TGTGCCAGCAGCTTATCGTCTAGCGGGGCCTACGAGCAGTACTTC; CDR3 protein: CASSLSSSGAYEQYF
D gene: NA; V gene: TRBV7-6; J gene: TRBJ2-5; clone size: NA; CDR3 length: 17; CDR3 DNA: TGTGCCAGCAGCTCCATTCCCACAGGGACCCAACAAGAGACCCAGTACTTC; CDR3 protein: CASSSIPTGTQQETQYF
D gene: TRBD2; V gene: TRBV9; J gene: TRBJ2-3; clone size: once; CDR3 length: 16; CDR3 DNA: TGTGCCAGCAGCGTGCTAGCGGGGGCCGACACAGATACGCAGTATTTT; CDR3 protein: CASSVLAGADTDTQYF
D gene: NA; V gene: TRBV7-9; J gene: TRBJ1-1; clone size: once; CDR3 length: 13; CDR3 DNA: TGTGCCAGCAGCTTAACGGTGGCGGATGAAGCTTTCTTT; CDR3 protein: CASSLTVADEAFF
D gene: NA; V gene: TRBV6-5; J gene: TRBJ1-2; clone size: once; CDR3 length: 15; CDR3 DNA: TGTGCCAGCAGTTACTCGATTGGACAGAACTATGGCTACACCTTC; CDR3 protein: CASSYSIGQNYGYTF
D gene: NA; V gene: TRBV28; J gene: TRBJ1-2; clone size: NA; CDR3 length: 12; CDR3 DNA: TGTGCCAGCAACTTCTTTAACTATGGCTACACCTTC; CDR3 protein: CASNFFNYGYTF
D gene: NA; V gene: TRBV6-1; J gene: TRBJ1-1; clone size: NA; CDR3 length: 13; CDR3 DNA: TGTGCCAGCACCGTCCGGAGGAACACTGAAGCTTTCTTT; CDR3 protein: CASTVRRNTEAFF
D gene: NA; V gene: TRBV27; J gene: TRBJ2-3; clone size: once; CDR3 length: 12; CDR3 DNA: TGTGCCAGCAGATCGAGCACAGATACGCAGTATTTT; CDR3 protein: CASRSSTDTQYF
D gene: NA; V gene: TRBV11-2; J gene: TRBJ2-7; clone size: once; CDR3 length: 16; CDR3 DNA: TGTGCCAGCAGCTTAGCTGTAAGCAGGGTAGGGTACGAGCAGTACTTC; CDR3 protein: CASSLAVSRVGYEQYF
D gene: TRBD1; V gene: TRBV2; J gene: TRBJ2-2; clone size: NA; CDR3 length: 16; CDR3 DNA: TGTGCCAGCAGTGAACAGGGACAGTTTAACACCGGGGAGCTGTTTTTT; CDR3 protein: CASSEQGQFNTGELFF
D gene: NA; V gene: TRBV15; J gene: TRBJ1-2; clone size: NA; CDR3 length: 12; CDR3 DNA: TGTGCCACCAGCAGAGACCAGGGTGGCTACACCTTC; CDR3 protein: CATSRDQGGYTF
D gene: NA; V gene: TRBV11-2; J gene: TRBJ2-5; clone size: NA; CDR3 length: 12; CDR3 DNA: TGTGCCAGCAGCCTGGGGAGGGAGACCCAGTACTTC; CDR3 protein: CASSLGRETQYF
D gene: TRBD1; V gene: TRBV4-1; J gene: TRBJ2-5; clone size: NA; CDR3 length: 14; CDR3 DNA: TGCGCCAGCAGCCCACGGACAGGGCAAGAGACCCAGTACTTC; CDR3 protein: CASSPRTGQETQYF
D gene: NA; V gene: TRBV25-1; J gene: TRBJ1-1; clone size: NA; CDR3 length: 12; CDR3 DNA: TGTGCCAGCAGGGGGGGAAACACTGAAGCTTTCTTT; CDR3 protein: CASRGGNTEAFF
D gene: NA; V gene: TRBV6-6; J gene: TRBJ2-5; clone size: NA; CDR3 length: 15; CDR3 DNA: TGTGCCAGCAGCCCATATTTGCCGACACAAGAGACCCAGTACTTC; CDR3 protein: CASSPYLPTQETQYF
D gene: NA; V gene: TRBV10-1; J gene: TRBJ2-6; clone size: NA; CDR3 length: 15; CDR3 DNA: TGCGCCAGCAGTGGGGTGGAGACTGGGGCCAACGTCCTGACTTTC; CDR3 protein: CASSGVETGANVLTF
D gene: TRBD2; V gene: TRBV4-1; J gene: TRBJ2-3; clone size: NA; CDR3 length: 18; CDR3 DNA: TGCGCCAGCAGCCAAGAGGGGGCTTCGCGGGGGGGCCGGGATACGCAGTATTTT; CDR3 protein: CASSQEGASRGGRDTQYF
D gene: TRBD2; V gene: TRBV11-2; J gene: TRBJ2-3; clone size: NA; CDR3 length: 15; CDR3 DNA: TGTGCCAGCAGCTTGGCGGGGGGGGTAACAGATACGCAGTATTTT; CDR3 protein: CASSLAGGVTDTQYF
D gene: NA; V gene: TRBV28; J gene: TRBJ2-7; clone size: once; CDR3 length: 13; CDR3 DNA: TGTGCCAGCAGTTTTGCCAGAACCTACGAGCAGTACTTC; CDR3 protein: CASSFARTYEQYF
D gene: NA; V gene: TRBV30; J gene: TRBJ2-7; clone size: once; CDR3 length: 15; CDR3 DNA: TGTGCCTGGAGGCCCGGGATGGGCTACTCCTACGAGCAGTACTTC; CDR3 protein: CAWRPGMGYSYEQYF
D gene: NA; V gene: TRBV19; J gene: TRBJ2-3; clone size: NA; CDR3 length: 13; CDR3 DNA: TGTGCCAGTAGTATCCAGGGAACCGATACGCAGTATTTT; CDR3 protein: CASSIQGTDTQYF
D gene: NA; V gene: TRBV6-4; J gene: TRBJ1-2; clone size: NA; CDR3 length: 13; CDR3 DNA: TGTGCCGGAAGGTCAGGGTTGGTCGGGGGCTACACCTTC; CDR3 protein: CAGRSGLVGGYTF
D gene: TRBD1; V gene: TRBV29-1; J gene: TRBJ2-7; clone size: NA; CDR3 length: 15; CDR3 DNA: TGCAGCGTAGAATACCGGGACAGAATATCCTACGAGCAGTACTTC; CDR3 protein: CSVEYRDRISYEQYF